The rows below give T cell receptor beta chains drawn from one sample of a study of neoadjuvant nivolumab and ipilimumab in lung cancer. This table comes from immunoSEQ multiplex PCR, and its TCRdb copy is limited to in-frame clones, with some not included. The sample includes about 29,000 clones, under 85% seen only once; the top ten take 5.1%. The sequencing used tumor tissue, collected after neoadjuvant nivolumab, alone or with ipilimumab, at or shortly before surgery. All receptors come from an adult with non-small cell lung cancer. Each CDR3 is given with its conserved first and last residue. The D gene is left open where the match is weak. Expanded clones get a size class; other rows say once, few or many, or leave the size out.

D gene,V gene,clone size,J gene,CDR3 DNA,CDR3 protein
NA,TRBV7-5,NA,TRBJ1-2,TGTGCCAGAAGCTCTCGGGCAGGGGGTAATGGCTACACCTTC,CARSSRAGGNGYTF
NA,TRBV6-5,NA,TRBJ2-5,TGTGCCAGCAGTCAGGGGAGCCCAGAGACCCAGTACTTC,CASSQGSPETQYF
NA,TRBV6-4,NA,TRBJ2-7,TGTGCCATTTCCTGGACACCGTTTTCTTACGAGCAGTACTTC,CAISWTPFSYEQYF
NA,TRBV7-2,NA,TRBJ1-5,TGTGCCAGCAGCCCTACAGGGCCCGGTCAGCCCCAGCATTTT,CASSPTGPGQPQHF
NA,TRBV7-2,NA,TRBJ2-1,TGTGCCAGCAGGGAAGGGTTTGAGCAGTTCTTC,CASREGFEQFF
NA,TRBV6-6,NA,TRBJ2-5,TGTGCCAGCAGCCAAGCGACAGGAAAAGACCAAGAGACCCAGTACTTC,CASSQATGKDQETQYF
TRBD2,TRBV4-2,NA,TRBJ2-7,TGTGCCAGCAGCCAAGTCGCAGCGGGAGGGGCGGCCTACGAGCAGTACTTC,CASSQVAAGGAAYEQYF
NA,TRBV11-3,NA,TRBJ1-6,TGTGCCAGCAGCTCAGGGGAACATAATTCACCCCTCCACTTT,CASSSGEHNSPLHF
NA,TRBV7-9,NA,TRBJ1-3,TGTGCCAGCGGAACTCCGGACTGGGCTGCTGGAAACACCATATATTTT,CASGTPDWAAGNTIYF
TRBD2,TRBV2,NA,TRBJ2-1,TGTGCCAGCAGTGGCACAGCGGGGAGGTACAATGAGCAGTTCTTC,CASSGTAGRYNEQFF
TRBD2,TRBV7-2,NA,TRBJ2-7,TGTGCCAGCAGCTTAGTTGGACTAGCGAAGGACGAGCAGTACTTC,CASSLVGLAKDEQYF
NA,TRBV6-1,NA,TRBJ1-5,TGTGCCAGCACAATGACAGGAGGGGCAGGACAGCCCCAGCATTTT,CASTMTGGAGQPQHF
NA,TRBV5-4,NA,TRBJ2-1,TGTGCCAGCAGCCCCGGACTACCCTTATGGGAGCAGTTCTTC,CASSPGLPLWEQFF
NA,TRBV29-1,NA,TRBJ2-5,TGCAGCGCTAGACCGACCCAAGAGACCCAGTACTTC,CSARPTQETQYF
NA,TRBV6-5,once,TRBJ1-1,TGTGCCAGCAGTTACGGTTCCCAGAGGTCCACTGAAGCTTTCTTT,CASSYGSQRSTEAFF
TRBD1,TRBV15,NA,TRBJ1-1,TGTGCCACCAGCGATATACAGGGGTCGAACACTGAAGCTTTCTTT,CATSDIQGSNTEAFF
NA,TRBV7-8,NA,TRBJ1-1,TGTGCCAGCAGCCTCCGGGACACCCAGAACACTGAAGCTTTCTTT,CASSLRDTQNTEAFF
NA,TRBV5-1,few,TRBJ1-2,TGCGCCAGCAGCTTGTCTGGGGACTATGGCTACACCTTC,CASSLSGDYGYTF
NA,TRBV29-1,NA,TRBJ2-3,TGCAGCGCCCCAGCCCCGACGGAGAGCACAGATACGCAGTATTTT,CSAPAPTESTDTQYF
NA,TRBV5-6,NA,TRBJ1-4,TGTGCCAGCAGCTTGGACAAGGAAAAACTGTTTTTT,CASSLDKEKLFF
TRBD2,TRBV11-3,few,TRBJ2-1,TGTGCCAGCAGCCCTTCTGATGGACTAGCGGGAGGGCTTTTTGATGAGCAGTTCTTC,CASSPSDGLAGGLFDEQFF
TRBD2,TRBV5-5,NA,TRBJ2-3,TGTGCCAGCAGCTTGGCCGGGCTAGCGGGGGCGGGAGATACGCAGTATTTT,CASSLAGLAGAGDTQYF
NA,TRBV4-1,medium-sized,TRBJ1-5,TGCGCCAGCAGCGTCATCTCAGGTACCAATCAGCCCCAGCATTTT,CASSVISGTNQPQHF
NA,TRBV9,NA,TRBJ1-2,TGTGCCAGCAGCCCAGGGGACGGTTCAGGAGGCTACACCTTC,CASSPGDGSGGYTF
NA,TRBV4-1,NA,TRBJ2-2,TGCGCCAGCAGCCAAGAGGGGCAGGCAGCGAACACCGGGGAGCTGTTTTTT,CASSQEGQAANTGELFF
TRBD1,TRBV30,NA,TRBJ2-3,TGTGCCGCGGGACAGGGTTTCCCGGATACGCAGTATTTT,CAAGQGFPDTQYF
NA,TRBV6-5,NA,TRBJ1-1,TGTGCCAGCAGTTACTCCCCAGGGACGATGAACACTGAAGCTTTCTTT,CASSYSPGTMNTEAFF
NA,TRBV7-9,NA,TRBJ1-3,TGTGCCAGCAGCCCGACCGCTCAACAGGGCTCTGGAAACACCATATATTTT,CASSPTAQQGSGNTIYF
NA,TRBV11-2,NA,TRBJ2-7,TGTGCCAGCAGCCTCCCATACGAGCAGTACTTC,CASSLPYEQYF
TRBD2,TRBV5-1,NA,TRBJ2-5,TGCGCCAGCAGCTTGTCGGGGGGAAGCGAGACCCAGTACTTC,CASSLSGGSETQYF
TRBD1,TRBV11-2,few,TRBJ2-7,TGTGCCAGCAGCTTGGGACAGGGGGCTTTCGAGCAGTACTTC,CASSLGQGAFEQYF
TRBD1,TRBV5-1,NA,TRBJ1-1,TGCGCCAGCAGTCGGGGACAGGGGGTAGAGAAGGCTTTCTTT,CASSRGQGVEKAFF
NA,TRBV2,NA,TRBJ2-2,TGTGCCAGCAGACCAGACAGCAACACCGGGGAGCTGTTTTTT,CASRPDSNTGELFF
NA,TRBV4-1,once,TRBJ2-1,TGCGCCAGCAGCCAAGGGTCAGTATCCTACAATGAGCAGTTCTTC,CASSQGSVSYNEQFF
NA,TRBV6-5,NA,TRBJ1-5,TGTGCCAGCAGACGAGGTGGCAATCAGCCCCAGCATTTT,CASRRGGNQPQHF
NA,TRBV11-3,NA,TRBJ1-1,TGTGCCAGCAGCTTCAACCGGGACACTGAAGCTTTCTTT,CASSFNRDTEAFF
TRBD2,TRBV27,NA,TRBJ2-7,TGTGCCAGCAGCCGCGCTGGGGGACTAGTCATTTACGAGCAGTACTTC,CASSRAGGLVIYEQYF
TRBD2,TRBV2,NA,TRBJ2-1,TGTGCCAGCAGGGAACGGACTAGCGGGAGTAATGAGCAGTTCTTC,CASRERTSGSNEQFF
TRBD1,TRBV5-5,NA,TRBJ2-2,TGTGCCAGCAGCCCTGAGGACAGGGGGCTTGGCACCGGGGAGCTGTTTTTT,CASSPEDRGLGTGELFF
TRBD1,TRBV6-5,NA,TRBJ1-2,TGTGCCAGCAGCGGGACAGCTTATGGCTACACCTTC,CASSGTAYGYTF
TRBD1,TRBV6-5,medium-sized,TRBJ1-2,TGTGCCAGCAGTCTGAGGGACAGGCAGAATTATGGCTACACCTTC,CASSLRDRQNYGYTF
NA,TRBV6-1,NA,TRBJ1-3,TGTGCCGGTAGTAAAGGTCTTGGAAACACCATATATTTT,CAGSKGLGNTIYF
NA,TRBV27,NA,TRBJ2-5,TGTGCCAGCAGCCCCAAGACGGGCAACCAAGAGACCCAGTACTTC,CASSPKTGNQETQYF
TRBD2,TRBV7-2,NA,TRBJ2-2,TGTGCCAGCAGCTTTGCGGGGGGCGGGACCGGGGAGCTGTTTTTT,CASSFAGGGTGELFF
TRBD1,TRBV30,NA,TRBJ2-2,TGTGCCTGGATCCGGGGACAGGGGTACACCGGGGAGCTGTTTTTT,CAWIRGQGYTGELFF
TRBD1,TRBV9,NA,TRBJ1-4,TGTGCCAGCAGCGCCTGGGGGGGGACAGGGGGAGAAAAACTGTTTTTT,CASSAWGGTGGEKLFF
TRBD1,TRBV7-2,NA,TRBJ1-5,TGTGCCAGCAGCTTAGGGGGACAGGGTAATCAGCCCCAGCATTTT,CASSLGGQGNQPQHF
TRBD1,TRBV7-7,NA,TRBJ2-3,TGTGCTAGCAGCTCGGGACAGGGGGTCGCGAGCACAGATACGCAGTATTTT,CASSSGQGVASTDTQYF
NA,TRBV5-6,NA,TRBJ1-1,TGTGCCAGCGGGGGGGAGACGGCGTTAACTTTCTTT,CASGGETALTFF
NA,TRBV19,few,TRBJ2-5,TGTGCCAGTAGTATAAGCTCGGGGTTGGGGACCCAGTACTTC,CASSISSGLGTQYF
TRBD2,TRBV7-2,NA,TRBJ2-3,TGTGCCAGCGCTGGGGCGGGAGGGACAGATACGCAGTATTTT,CASAGAGGTDTQYF
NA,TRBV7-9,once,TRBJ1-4,TGTGCCAGCAGCTTAGGCTGGTTTGGGCGGACTAATGAAAAACTGTTTTTT,CASSLGWFGRTNEKLFF
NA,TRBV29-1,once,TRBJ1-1,TGCAGCGTAATGAGACAGCCTGAAGCTTTCTTT,CSVMRQPEAFF
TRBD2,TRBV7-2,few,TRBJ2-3,TGTGCCAGCACCAGACACGGGGGGGCCGGCACAGATACGCAGTATTTT,CASTRHGGAGTDTQYF
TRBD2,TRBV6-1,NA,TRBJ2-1,TGTGCCAGCAGCGAAGACAGCGGGGGGGCCGGTGAGCAGTTCTTC,CASSEDSGGAGEQFF